The clone carrying this T cell receptor beta chain was observed many times. Its antigen is still unknown. These data originate in a study of regulatory T cells in long-lasting Graves disease. After removal of 5 bases from V and 6 bases from J, the junction contained 9 bases not matched to a gene. Germline loops: CDR1 SGHRS, CDR2 YFSETQ. CDR3 size: 15 residues. In building TCR beta libraries, iRepertoire HTBI primers were used together with Arm-PCR of CDR3 regions. Using its own MiXCR run on the multiplex PCR reads, TCRdb lists one record per CDR3 protein. The table lists some 450,000 distinct CDR3 sequences, about 15% of them singletons. Findings of the study overall: Possibly, accuracy suffered from the small sample size. Between persistent patients, thousands of public clonotypes were shared, exceeding the 966 shared between new patients. It was in persistent disease that TRBV28, TRBJ1-2 and TRBJ2-5 were favored.

Specified time point: newly diagnosed GD, antithyroid drugs for less than 3 months. From RNA extracted from PBMCs, the TCR library was made. These same records also appear under a second study, on T cells in Graves' hyperthyroidism and ophthalmopathy. Turning to that study: Diagnostic assessment was based on clinical symptoms, serum thyroxine and TRAb, thyroid ultrasound and orbital computed tomography.

The sample consisted of peripheral blood mononuclear cells (PBMCs), taken at new diagnosis, from a patient treated with antithyroid drugs. The sequence came from a woman aged 25-40 years with Graves disease. This chain joins TRBV5-1 and TRBJ1-5; 9 bases line up with TRBD1. As DNA, the CDR3 is TGCGCCAGCAGTTATACAGGGGGCTTGGGTCAGCCCCAGCATTTT. This encodes CASSYTGGLGQPQHF.